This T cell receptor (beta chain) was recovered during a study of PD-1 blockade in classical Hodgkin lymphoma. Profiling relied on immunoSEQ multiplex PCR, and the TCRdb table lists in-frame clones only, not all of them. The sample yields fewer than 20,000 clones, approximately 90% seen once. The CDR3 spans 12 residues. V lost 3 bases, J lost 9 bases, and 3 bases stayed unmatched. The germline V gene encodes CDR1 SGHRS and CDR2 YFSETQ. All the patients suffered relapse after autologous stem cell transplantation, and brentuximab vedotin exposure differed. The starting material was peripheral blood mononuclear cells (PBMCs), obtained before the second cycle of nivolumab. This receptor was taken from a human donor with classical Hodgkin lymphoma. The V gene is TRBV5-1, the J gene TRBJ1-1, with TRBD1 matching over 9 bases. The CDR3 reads CASSSGQGQAFF. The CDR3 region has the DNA TGCGCCAGCAGCTCCGGACAGGGGCAAGCTTTCTTT.